Given below is one T cell receptor (beta chain) in context. Its cognate antigen is unknown. The data are from a study of blood T cells in healthy people across ages. General study results and limits: Versus aged donors, long-lived donors had higher diversity and more naive CD4+ cells.

Combining a sample-barcoded 5' primer with a J-beta primer mix, a second PCR ran for roughly 7 to 11 cycles. Every sample gave at least 2.5 million paired-end reads containing CDR3. TCRdb processed the 5' RACE reads anew with MiXCR; each CDR3 protein has one entry. The sample contains a few hundred thousand distinct CDR3 sequences, 25% to 30% of which appear only once. Trimming left V 6 bases short and J 4 bases short, with 12 bases between. The CDR3 extends over 13 amino acids. Germline values: CDR1 DFQATT, CDR2 SNEGSKA (reference sequence). Peripheral blood samples of 7.5 to 10 milliliters were drawn from each donor. Researchers isolated at least 6 million PBMCs per sample.

This rearrangement joins TRBV20-1 to TRBJ2-2; D could derive from TRBD1 or TRBD2 (5 bases each). The sequence came from a woman aged 70-85 years in good health. Material for sequencing was blood. The CDR3 here is CSANTGTTGELFF. The CDR3, as DNA: TGCAGTGCCAACACCGGGACCACCGGGGAGCTGTTTTTT.